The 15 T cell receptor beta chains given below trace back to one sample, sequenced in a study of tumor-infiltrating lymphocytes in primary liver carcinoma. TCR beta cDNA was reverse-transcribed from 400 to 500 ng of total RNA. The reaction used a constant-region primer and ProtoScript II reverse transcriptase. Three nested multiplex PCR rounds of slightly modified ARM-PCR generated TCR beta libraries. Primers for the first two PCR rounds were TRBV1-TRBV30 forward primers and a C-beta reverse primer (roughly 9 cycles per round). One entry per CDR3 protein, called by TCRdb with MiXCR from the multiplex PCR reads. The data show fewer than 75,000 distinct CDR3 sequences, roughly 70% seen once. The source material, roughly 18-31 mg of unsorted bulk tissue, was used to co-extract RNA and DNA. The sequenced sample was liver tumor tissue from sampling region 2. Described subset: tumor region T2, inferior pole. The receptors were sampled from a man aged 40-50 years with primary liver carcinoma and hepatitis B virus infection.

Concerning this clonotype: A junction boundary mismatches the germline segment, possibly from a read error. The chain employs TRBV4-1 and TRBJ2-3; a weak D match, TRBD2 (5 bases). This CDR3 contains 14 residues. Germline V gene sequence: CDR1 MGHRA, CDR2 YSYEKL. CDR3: CASSLGLVRDMQYF. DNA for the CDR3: TGCGCCAGCAGCCTAGGACTCGTCAGAGATATGCAGTATTTT.

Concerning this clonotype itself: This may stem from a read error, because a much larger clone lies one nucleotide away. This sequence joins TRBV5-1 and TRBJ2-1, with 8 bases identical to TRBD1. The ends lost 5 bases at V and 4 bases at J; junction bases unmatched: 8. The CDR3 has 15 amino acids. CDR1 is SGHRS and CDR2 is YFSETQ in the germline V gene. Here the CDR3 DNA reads TGCGCCAGCAGGGCAGGGGGCGGTTGGTACAATGAGCAGTTCTTC. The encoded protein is CASRAGGGWYNEQFF.

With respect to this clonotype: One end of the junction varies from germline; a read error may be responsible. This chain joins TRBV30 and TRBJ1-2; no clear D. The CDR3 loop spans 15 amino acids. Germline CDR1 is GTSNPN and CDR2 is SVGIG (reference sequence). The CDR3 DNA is TGTGCTTGGAGTGTCGGGTGGAAGGGTACCAACGCCTACACCTTC. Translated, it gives CAWSVGWKGTNAYTF. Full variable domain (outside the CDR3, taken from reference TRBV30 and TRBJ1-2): SQTIHQWPATLVQPVGSPLSLECTVEGTSNPNLYWYRQAAGRGLQLLFYSVGIGQISSEVPQNLSASRPQDRQFILSSKKLLLSDSGFYLCAWSVGWKGTNAYTFGSGTRLTVV.

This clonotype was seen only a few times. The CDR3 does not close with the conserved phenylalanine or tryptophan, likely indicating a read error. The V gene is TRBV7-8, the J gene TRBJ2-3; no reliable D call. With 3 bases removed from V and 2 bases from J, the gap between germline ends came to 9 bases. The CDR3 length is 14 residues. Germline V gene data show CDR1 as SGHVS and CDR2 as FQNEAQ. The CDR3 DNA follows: TGTGCCAGCAGCTTTAGCAGATACACAGATACGCAGTATTCT. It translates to CASSFSRYTDTQYS.

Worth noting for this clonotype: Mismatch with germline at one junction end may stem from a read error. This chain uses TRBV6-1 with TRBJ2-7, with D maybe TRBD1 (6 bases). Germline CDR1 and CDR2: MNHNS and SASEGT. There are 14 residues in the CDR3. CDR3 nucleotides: TGTGCCAGCAGTCCGACAGGAAAAGGGTACGAGCGGCACTTC. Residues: CASSPTGKGYERHF.

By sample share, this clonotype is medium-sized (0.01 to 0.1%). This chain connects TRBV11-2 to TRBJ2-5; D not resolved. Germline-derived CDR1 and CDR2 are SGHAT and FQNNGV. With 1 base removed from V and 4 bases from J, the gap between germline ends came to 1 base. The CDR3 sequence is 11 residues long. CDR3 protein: CASSLGETQYF. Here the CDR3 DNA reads TGTGCCAGCAGCTTAGGAGAGACCCAGTACTTC.

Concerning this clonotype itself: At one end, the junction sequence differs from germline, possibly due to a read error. The CDR3 here is CASSSRREPDTQYF. The CDR3 nucleotides are TGTGCCAGCAGCTCCAGGCGGGAGCCAGATACACAGTATTTT. The rearrangement joins TRBV6-2 or TRBV6-3 to TRBJ2-3; TRBD2 matches 7 bases. There are 14 residues in the CDR3. Germline CDR1 and CDR2: MNHEY and SVGEGT.

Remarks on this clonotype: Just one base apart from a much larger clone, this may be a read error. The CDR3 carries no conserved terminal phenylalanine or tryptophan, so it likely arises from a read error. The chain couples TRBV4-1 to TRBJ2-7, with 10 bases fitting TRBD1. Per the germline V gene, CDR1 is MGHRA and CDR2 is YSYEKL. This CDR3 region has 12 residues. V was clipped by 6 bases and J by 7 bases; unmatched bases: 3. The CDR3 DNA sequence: TGCGCCAGCAGGGGGACAGGGGAAGAGCAGTACTCC. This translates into CASRGTGEEQYS.

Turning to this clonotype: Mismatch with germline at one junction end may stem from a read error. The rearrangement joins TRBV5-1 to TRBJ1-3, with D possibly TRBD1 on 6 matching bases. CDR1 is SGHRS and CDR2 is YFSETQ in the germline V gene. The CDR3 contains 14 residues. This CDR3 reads CANSRGLSGNTIYF. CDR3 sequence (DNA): TGCGCCAACAGCAGGGGCCTCTCTGGAAACACCATATATTTT.

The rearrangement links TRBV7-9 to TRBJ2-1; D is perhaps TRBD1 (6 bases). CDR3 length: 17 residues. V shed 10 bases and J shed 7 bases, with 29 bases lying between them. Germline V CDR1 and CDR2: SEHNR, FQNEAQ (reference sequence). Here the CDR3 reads CANSLPYQGPKINEQFF. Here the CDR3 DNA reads TGTGCCAATAGCTTACCATATCAGGGGCCTAAAATAAATGAGCAGTTCTTC.

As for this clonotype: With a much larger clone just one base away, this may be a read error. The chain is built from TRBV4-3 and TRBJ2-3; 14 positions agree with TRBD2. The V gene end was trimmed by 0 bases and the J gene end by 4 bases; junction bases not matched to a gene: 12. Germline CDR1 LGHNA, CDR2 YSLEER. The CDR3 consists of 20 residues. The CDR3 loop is CASSQDLPAGTSGRADTQYF. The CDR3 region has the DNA TGCGCCAGCAGCCAAGATCTTCCCGCCGGGACTAGCGGGAGAGCAGATACGCAGTATTTT.

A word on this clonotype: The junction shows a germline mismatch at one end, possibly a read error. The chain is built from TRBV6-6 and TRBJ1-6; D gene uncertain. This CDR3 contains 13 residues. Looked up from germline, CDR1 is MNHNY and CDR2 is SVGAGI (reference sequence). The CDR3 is CASSSTEVSPIHF. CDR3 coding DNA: TGTGCCAGCAGTTCAACAGAGGTTTCACCCATCCACTTT.

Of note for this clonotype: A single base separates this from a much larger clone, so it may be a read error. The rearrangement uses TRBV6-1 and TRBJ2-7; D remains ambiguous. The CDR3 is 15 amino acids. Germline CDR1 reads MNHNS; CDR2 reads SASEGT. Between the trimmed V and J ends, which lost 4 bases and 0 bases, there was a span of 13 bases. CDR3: CASSVGMVGSYEQYF. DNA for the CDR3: TGTGCCAGCAGTGTTGGGATGGTGGGCTCCTACGAGCAGTACTTC.

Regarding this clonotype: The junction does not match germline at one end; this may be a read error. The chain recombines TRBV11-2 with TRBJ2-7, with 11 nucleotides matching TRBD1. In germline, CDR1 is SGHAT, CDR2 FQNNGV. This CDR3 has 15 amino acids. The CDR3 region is CTSSGGQGVVHEKYF. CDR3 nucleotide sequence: TGTACCAGCAGTGGGGGACAGGGGGTTGTGCACGAGAAGTACTTC.

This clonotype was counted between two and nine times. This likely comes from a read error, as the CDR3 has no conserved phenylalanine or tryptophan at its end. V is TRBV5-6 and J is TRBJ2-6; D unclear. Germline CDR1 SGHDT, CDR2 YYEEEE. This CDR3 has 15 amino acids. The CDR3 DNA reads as TGTACCAGCAGGAAGTATGTTTCTGGGGCCAACGTCCTGACTCTC. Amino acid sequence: CTSRKYVSGANVLTL.